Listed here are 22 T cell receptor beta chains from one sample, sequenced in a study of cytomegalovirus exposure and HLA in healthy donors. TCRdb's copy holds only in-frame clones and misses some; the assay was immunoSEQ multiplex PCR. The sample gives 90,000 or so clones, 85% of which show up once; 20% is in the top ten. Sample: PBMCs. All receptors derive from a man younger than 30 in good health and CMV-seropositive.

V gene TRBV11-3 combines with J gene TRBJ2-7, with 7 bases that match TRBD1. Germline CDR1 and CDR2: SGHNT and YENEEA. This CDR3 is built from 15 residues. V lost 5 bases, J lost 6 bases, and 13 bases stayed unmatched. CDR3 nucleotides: TGTGCCAGCAGCCGATCACAGGGGACATGGCGCGAGCAGTACGTC. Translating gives CASSRSQGTWREQYV.

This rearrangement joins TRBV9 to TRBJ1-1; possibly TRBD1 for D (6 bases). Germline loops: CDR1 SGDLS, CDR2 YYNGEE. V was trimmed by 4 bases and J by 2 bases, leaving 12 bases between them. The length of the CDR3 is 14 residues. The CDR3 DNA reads TGTGCCAGCAGCAAGGACAGCCATAACACTGAAGCTTTCTTT. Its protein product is CASSKDSHNTEAFF. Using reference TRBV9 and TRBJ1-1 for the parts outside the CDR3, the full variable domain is DSGVTQTPKHLITATGQRVTLRCSPRSGDLSVYWYQQSLDQGLQFLIQYYNGEERAKGNILERFSAQQFPDLHSELNLSSLELGDSALYFCASSKDSHNTEAFFGQGTRLTVV.

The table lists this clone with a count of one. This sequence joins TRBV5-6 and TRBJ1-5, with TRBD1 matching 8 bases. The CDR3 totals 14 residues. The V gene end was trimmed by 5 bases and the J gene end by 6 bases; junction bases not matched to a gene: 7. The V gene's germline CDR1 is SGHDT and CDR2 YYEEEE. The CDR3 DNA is TGTGCCAGCAGTCAAGACAGGGGAAGTCAGCCCCAGCATTTT. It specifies CASSQDRGSQPQHF. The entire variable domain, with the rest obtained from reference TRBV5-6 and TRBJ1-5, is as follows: DAGVTQSPTHLIKTRGQQVTLRCSPKSGHDTVSWYQQALGQGPQFIFQYYEEEERQRGNFPDRFSGHQFPNYSSELNVNALLLGDSALYLCASSQDRGSQPQHFGDGTRLSIL.

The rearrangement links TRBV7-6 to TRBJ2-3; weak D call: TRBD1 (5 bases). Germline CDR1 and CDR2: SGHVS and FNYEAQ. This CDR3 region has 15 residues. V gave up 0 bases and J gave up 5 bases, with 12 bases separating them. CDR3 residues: CASSLAPGYGDTQYF. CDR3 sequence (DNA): TGTGCCAGCAGCTTAGCCCCAGGGTACGGAGATACGCAGTATTTT.

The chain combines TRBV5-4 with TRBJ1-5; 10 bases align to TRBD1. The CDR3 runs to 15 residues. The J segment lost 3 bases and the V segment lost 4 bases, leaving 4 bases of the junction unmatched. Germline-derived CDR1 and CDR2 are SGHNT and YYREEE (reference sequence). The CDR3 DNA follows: TGTGCCAGCAGCGCTGGGACAGGGGACAATCAGCCCCAGCATTTT. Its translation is CASSAGTGDNQPQHF. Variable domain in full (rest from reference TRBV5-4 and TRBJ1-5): ETGVTQSPTHLIKTRGQQVTLRCSSQSGHNTVSWYQQALGQGPQFIFQYYREEENGRGNFPPRFSGLQFPNYSSELNVNALELDDSALYLCASSAGTGDNQPQHFGDGTRLSIL.

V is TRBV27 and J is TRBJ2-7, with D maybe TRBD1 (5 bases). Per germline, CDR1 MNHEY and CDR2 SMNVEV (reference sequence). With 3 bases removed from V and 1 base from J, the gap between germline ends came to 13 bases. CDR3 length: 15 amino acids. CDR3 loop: CASSFLETVSYEQYV. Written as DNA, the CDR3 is TGTGCCAGCAGTTTCTTGGAGACAGTGTCCTACGAGCAGTACGTC.

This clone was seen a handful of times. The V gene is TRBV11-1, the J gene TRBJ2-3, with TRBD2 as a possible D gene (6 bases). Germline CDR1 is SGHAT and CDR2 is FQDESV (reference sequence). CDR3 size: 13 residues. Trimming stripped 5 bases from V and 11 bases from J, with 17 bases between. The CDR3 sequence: CASSPRGGGEQYF. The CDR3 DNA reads TGTGCCAGCAGCCCTAGGGGTGGAGGGGAGCAGTATTTT.

The CDR3 DNA sequence: TGCAGGGGGGAGGTGCCTGAAGCTTTCTTT. Residues: CRGEVPEAFF. V gene TRBV20-1 combines with J gene TRBJ1-1, with TRBD1 as a possible D gene (5 bases). Germline V gene lookup returns CDR1 DFQATT and CDR2 SNEGSKA (reference sequence). The CDR3 consists of 10 residues.

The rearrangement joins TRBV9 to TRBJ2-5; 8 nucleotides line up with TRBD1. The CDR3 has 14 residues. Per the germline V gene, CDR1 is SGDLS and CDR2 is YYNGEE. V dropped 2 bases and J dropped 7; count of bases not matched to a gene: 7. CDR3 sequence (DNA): TGTGCCAGCAGCGTGGCAGGGGGCTTCGCGACCCAGTACTTC. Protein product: CASSVAGGFATQYF.

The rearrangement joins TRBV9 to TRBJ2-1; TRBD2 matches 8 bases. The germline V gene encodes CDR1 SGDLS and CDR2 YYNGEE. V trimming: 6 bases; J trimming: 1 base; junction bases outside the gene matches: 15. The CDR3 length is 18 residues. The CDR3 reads CASIPGETSVPSYNEQFF. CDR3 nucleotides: TGTGCCAGCATCCCCGGGGAGACTAGCGTTCCTTCCTACAATGAGCAGTTCTTC. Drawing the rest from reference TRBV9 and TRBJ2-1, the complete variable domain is DSGVTQTPKHLITATGQRVTLRCSPRSGDLSVYWYQQSLDQGLQFLIQYYNGEERAKGNILERFSAQQFPDLHSELNLSSLELGDSALYFCASIPGETSVPSYNEQFFGPGTRLTVL.

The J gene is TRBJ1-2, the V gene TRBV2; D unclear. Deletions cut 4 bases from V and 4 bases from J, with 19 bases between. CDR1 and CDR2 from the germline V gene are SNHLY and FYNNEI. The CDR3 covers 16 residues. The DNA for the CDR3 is TGTGCCAGCAGTGTTAGGAGGGCACTTACCCTCTATGGCTACACCTTC. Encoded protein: CASSVRRALTLYGYTF.

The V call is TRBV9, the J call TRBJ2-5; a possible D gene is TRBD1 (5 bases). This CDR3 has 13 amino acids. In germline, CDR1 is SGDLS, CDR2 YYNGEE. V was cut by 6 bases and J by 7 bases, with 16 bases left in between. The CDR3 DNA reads TGTGCCAGCACCCCTGACAGTGATCGGACCCAGTACTTC. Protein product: CASTPDSDRTQYF.

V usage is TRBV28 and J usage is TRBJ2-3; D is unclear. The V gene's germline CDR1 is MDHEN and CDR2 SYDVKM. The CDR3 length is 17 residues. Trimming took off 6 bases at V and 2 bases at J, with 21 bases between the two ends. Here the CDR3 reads CASSNYPHGLDTDTQYF. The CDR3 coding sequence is TGTGCCAGCAGCAACTATCCTCATGGCCTAGACACAGATACGCAGTATTTT.

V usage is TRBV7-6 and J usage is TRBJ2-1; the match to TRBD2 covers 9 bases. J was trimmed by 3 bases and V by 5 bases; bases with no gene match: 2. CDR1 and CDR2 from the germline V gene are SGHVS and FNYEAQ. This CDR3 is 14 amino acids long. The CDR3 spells CASSPSGNYNEQFF. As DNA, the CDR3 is TGTGCCAGCAGCCCTAGCGGGAACTACAATGAGCAGTTCTTC.

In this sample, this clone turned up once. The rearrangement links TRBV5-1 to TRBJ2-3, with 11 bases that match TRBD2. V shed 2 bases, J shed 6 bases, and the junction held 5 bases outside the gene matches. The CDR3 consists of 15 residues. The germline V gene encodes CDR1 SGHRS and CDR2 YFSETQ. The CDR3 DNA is TGCGCCAGCAGCTTACTAGCGGGAGTCAAGGATACGCAGTATTTT. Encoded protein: CASSLLAGVKDTQYF. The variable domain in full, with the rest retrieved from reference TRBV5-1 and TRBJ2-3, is KAGVTQTPRYLIKTRGQQVTLSCSPISGHRSVSWYQQTPGQGLQFLFEYFSETQRNKGNFPGRFSGRQFSNSRSEMNVSTLELGDSALYLCASSLLAGVKDTQYFGPGTRLTVL.

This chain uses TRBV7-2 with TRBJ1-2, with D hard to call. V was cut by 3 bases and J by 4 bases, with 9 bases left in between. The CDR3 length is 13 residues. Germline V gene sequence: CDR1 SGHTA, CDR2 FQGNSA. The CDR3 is CASSFDSFYGYTF. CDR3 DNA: TGTGCCAGCAGCTTTGACTCCTTCTATGGCTACACCTTC.

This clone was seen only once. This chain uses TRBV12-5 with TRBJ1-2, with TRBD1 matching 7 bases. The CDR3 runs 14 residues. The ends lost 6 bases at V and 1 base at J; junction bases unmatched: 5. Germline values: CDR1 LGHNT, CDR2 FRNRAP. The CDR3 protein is CASGDRDLNYGYTF. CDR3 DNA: TGTGCTAGTGGAGACAGGGATCTTAACTATGGCTACACCTTC.

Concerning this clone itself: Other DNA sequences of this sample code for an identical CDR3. CDR3 nucleotide sequence: TGTGCCAGCAGCGTAGGCACTAGCGGTAGCACAGATACGCAGTATTTT. This gives the protein CASSVGTSGSTDTQYF. The chain uses TRBV9 and TRBJ2-3; 8 nucleotides align to TRBD2. The CDR3 spans 16 residues. V was clipped by 0 bases and J by 0 bases; unmatched bases: 3. Germline V gives CDR1 SGDLS, CDR2 YYNGEE.

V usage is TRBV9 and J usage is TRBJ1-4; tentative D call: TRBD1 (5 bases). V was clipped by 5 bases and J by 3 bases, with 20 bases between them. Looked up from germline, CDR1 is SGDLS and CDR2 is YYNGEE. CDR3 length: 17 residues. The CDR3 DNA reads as TGTGCCAGCAGTAACTATGGGGGGGGTGCCCCTAATGAAAAACTGTTTTTT. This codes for CASSNYGGGAPNEKLFF.

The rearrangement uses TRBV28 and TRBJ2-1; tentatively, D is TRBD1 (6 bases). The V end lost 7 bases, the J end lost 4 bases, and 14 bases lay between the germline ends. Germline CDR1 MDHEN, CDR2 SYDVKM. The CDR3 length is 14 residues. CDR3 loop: CASTYLDRYNEQFF. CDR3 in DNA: TGTGCCAGCACCTATTTGGACAGATACAATGAGCAGTTCTTC.

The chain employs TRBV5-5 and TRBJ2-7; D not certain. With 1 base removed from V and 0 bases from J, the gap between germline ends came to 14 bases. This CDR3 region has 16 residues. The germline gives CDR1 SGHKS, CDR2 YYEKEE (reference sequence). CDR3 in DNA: TGTGCCAGCAGCTTGTCCGTTCTCCAACTCTCCTACGAGCAGTACTTC. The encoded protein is CASSLSVLQLSYEQYF.

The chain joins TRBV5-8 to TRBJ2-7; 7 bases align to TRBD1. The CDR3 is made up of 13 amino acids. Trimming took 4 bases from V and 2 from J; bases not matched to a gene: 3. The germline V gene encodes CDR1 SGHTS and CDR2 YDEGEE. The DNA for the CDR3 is TGTGCCAGCAGCGCCGGACAGGCCTACGAGCAGTACTTC. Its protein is CASSAGQAYEQYF.